The 9 T cell receptor beta chains reported below all come from one sample, sequenced in a study of response to subunit inactivated influenza vaccine. TCRdb re-derived calls from the RT-PCR reads in MiXCR, one entry per CDR3 protein. This table has approximately 300,000 distinct CDR3 sequences, about 20% appearing once. This specimen was PBMCs from blood, taken about 20 months after vaccination. The receptors originated from a man aged 45 to 75 who received an inactivated influenza vaccine.

The gene calls are TRBV2 and TRBJ2-2; D tentatively fits TRBD1 or TRBD2 (5 bases each). CDR1 and CDR2 (germline): SNHLY, FYNNEI. Trimming left V 4 bases short and J 1 base short, with 7 bases between. This CDR3 spans 14 amino acids. CDR3 sequence: CASSGGMNTGELFF. As DNA, the CDR3 is TGTGCCAGCAGTGGGGGGATGAACACCGGGGAGCTGTTTTTT.

This clonotype was counted between two and nine times. The chain recombines TRBV25-1 with TRBJ1-2; no clear D. The germline V gene encodes CDR1 MGHDK and CDR2 SYGVNS. There are 13 residues in the CDR3. The ends were cut back, 4 bases at V and 8 bases at J, with 14 bases in the middle. CDR3 amino acids: CASSVPESGGYTF. The CDR3 DNA is TGTGCCAGCAGTGTCCCTGAGTCCGGAGGCTACACCTTC.

This clonotype was counted between two and nine times. J is TRBJ1-5 and V is TRBV19; TRBD1 matches at 7 bases. Germline V gene sequence: CDR1 LNHDA, CDR2 SQIVND (reference sequence). Trimming cost V 5 bases and J 2 bases; bases outside gene matches: 15. This CDR3 contains 18 residues. The CDR3 spells CASSVLVGQGGGNQPQHF. CDR3 sequence (DNA): TGTGCCAGTAGTGTCCTTGTTGGTCAAGGGGGCGGCAATCAGCCCCAGCATTTT.

A few counts support this clonotype. This sequence joins TRBV20-1 and TRBJ2-1; no clear D gene. This CDR3 region has 10 residues. From germline, CDR1 is DFQATT and CDR2 SNEGSKA (reference sequence). Trimming removed 6 bases at V and 5 bases at J, with 5 bases between. The DNA of the CDR3 is TGCAGTGCGGGTAACAATGAGCAGTTCTTC. Protein product: CSAGNNEQFF.

In DNA, the CDR3 is TGTGCCAGCAGTGATGGGGGGGAAAGCACAGATACGCAGTATTTT. Protein sequence: CASSDGGESTDTQYF. The chain is built from TRBV2 and TRBJ2-3; 7 nucleotides align to TRBD2. CDR1 is SNHLY, CDR2 FYNNEI, per germline. This CDR3 has 15 residues. The V segment lost 3 bases and the J segment 0 bases; nucleotides outside the gene matches: 3.

This chain joins TRBV20-1 and TRBJ2-1, with 11 bases matching TRBD2. Trimming at V came to 1 base and at J to 4 bases, leaving 6 bases not matched to a gene. The length of the CDR3 is 16 residues. CDR1 and CDR2 (germline): DFQATT, SNEGSKA (reference sequence). CDR3 sequence (DNA): TGCAGTGCTAGAGTGGGGGGGACTAGCGGTTACAATGAGCAGTTCTTC. Its translation is CSARVGGTSGYNEQFF.

This clonotype was observed at least ten times. The CDR3 spells CASRLKPGQAFF. Written as DNA, the CDR3 is TGTGCCAGCAGACTTAAACCGGGGCAAGCTTTCTTT. The chain combines TRBV6-2 or TRBV6-3 with TRBJ1-1, with a tentative D call TRBD1 (5 bases). The CDR3 extends over 12 amino acids. Trimming stripped 6 bases from V and 9 bases from J, with 14 bases between. Per the germline V gene, CDR1 is MNHEY and CDR2 is SVGEGT.

This sequence joins TRBV20-1 and TRBJ2-7; TRBD1 matches 8 bases. Germline V lookup: CDR1 DFQATT, CDR2 SNEGSKA (reference sequence). CDR3 size: 13 residues. Losses at the gene ends were 5 bases for V and 5 bases for J; bases not matched to a gene: 8. The CDR3 DNA reads as TGCAGTGCTTCCGACAGGGGAGTGAACGAGCAGTACTTC. Protein: CSASDRGVNEQYF.

The rearrangement uses TRBV3-1 and TRBJ2-7; 9 bases are shared with TRBD2. J was trimmed by 4 bases and V by 4 bases; bases with no gene match: 11. The CDR3 contains 16 residues. CDR1 and CDR2 (germline): LGHDT, YNNKEL (reference sequence). The CDR3 sequence is CASSPDNRLAGYEQYF. The CDR3 DNA reads TGTGCCAGCAGCCCCGATAACCGCCTAGCGGGGTACGAGCAGTACTTC.